These 21 T cell receptor beta chains were all obtained from the same sample, sequenced in a study of blood T cell repertoires in COVID-19. Measured with immunoSEQ multiplex PCR; TCRdb has only the in-frame clones, and not every one. The table records approximately 13,000 clones, approximately 87% of them present only once. The sequenced material came from peripheral blood. The source is a man between 35 and 55 years old with active or convalescent COVID-19.

The chain couples TRBV7-8 to TRBJ1-1, with 7 bases fitting TRBD1. After removal of 3 bases from V and 4 bases from J, the junction contained 8 bases not matched to a gene. Germline assignment: CDR1 SGHVS and CDR2 FQNEAQ. There are 15 residues in the CDR3. CDR3 protein: CASSLRQGGRTEAFF. CDR3 sequence (DNA): TGTGCCAGCAGCTTGCGACAGGGTGGTCGCACTGAAGCTTTCTTT.

The rearrangement uses TRBV12-5 and TRBJ2-5, with D possibly matching TRBD1 (5 bases). The CDR3 consists of 15 residues. V lost 0 bases to trimming and J lost 4 bases, with 12 bases between them. Looked up from germline, CDR1 is LGHNT and CDR2 is FRNRAP. The CDR3 loop is CASGLVQVGRETQYF. CDR3 bases: TGTGCTAGTGGTTTGGTACAGGTGGGGCGAGAGACCCAGTACTTC.

V usage is TRBV10-3 and J usage is TRBJ2-7, with TRBD1 matching 8 bases. Germline-derived CDR1 and CDR2 are ENHRY and SYGVKD. J lost 6 bases, V lost 3 bases, and 7 bases had no gene match. The CDR3 totals 14 residues. The CDR3 is CAISDTAGGREQYF. Written as DNA, the CDR3 is TGTGCCATCAGTGACACCGCAGGGGGCCGCGAGCAGTACTTC.

The chain combines TRBV9 with TRBJ1-1; D uncertain. Germline V lookup: CDR1 SGDLS, CDR2 YYNGEE. This CDR3 has 12 residues. Deletions cut 2 bases from V and 4 bases from J, with 6 bases between. In nucleotides, the CDR3 is TGTGCCAGCAGCGTTGAGGGCACTGAAGCTTTCTTT. This sequence encodes CASSVEGTEAFF.

The chain has TRBV4-3 and TRBJ1-2; 10 bases agree with TRBD1. The germline CDR1 and CDR2 sequences are LGHNA and YSLEER. The CDR3 runs to 15 residues. V lost 1 base, J lost 4 bases, and 3 bases stayed unmatched. The CDR3 is CASSQARTGGYGYTF. Here the CDR3 DNA reads TGCGCCAGCAGCCAAGCCCGGACAGGGGGCTATGGCTACACCTTC.

The chain combines TRBV6-5 with TRBJ2-1; TRBD2 is a possible D gene (7 bases). Trimming cost V 7 bases and J 6 bases, with 19 bases left between them. This CDR3 is built from 15 residues. From germline, CDR1 is MNHEY and CDR2 SVGAGI. The CDR3 loop reads CASKRSGGAFNEQFF. CDR3 nucleotide sequence: TGTGCCAGCAAACGTTCTGGGGGGGCCTTCAATGAGCAGTTCTTC.

The V and J genes are TRBV6-6 and TRBJ2-1; D might be TRBD2 (7 bases). The CDR3 is 15 amino acids. Deletions cut 2 bases from V and 8 bases from J, with 16 bases between. CDR1 and CDR2 from the germline V gene are MNHNY and SVGAGI (reference sequence). The CDR3 sequence is CASSYGGGRGDEQFF. DNA of the CDR3: TGTGCCAGCAGTTACGGGGGGGGCAGGGGCGATGAGCAGTTCTTC.

This clone was recorded only once. The chain couples TRBV19 to TRBJ2-2, with D possibly TRBD2 on 6 matching bases. Trimming pared 3 bases from V and 7 bases from J, leaving 12 bases between. Germline V gene data show CDR1 as LNHDA and CDR2 as SQIVND (reference sequence). The CDR3 has 14 amino acids. In DNA form, the CDR3 reads TGTGCCAGTAGTATTGCGGGGCTCGGCGGGGAGCTGTTTTTT. It specifies CASSIAGLGGELFF.

This clone was detected once. This chain uses TRBV10-2 with TRBJ1-5; D might be TRBD1 (6 bases). The CDR3 totals 15 residues. Per the germline V gene, CDR1 is WSHSY and CDR2 is SAAADI. The germline V and J ends were trimmed by 7 bases and 0 bases, with 13 bases remaining between them. The CDR3 sequence is CASTQTGGSNQPQHF. CDR3 sequence (DNA): TGCGCCAGCACTCAGACAGGCGGTAGCAATCAGCCCCAGCATTTT.

This sequence joins TRBV4-1 and TRBJ2-7; TRBD2 is a possible D gene (5 bases). The CDR3 totals 13 residues. The V end lost 1 base, the J end lost 9 bases, and 13 bases lay between the germline ends. Germline lookup yields CDR1 MGHRA and CDR2 YSYEKL. This CDR3 reads CASSQVRDTGQYF. The CDR3 DNA reads as TGCGCCAGCAGCCAAGTTCGGGATACGGGGCAGTACTTC.

The chain carries TRBV29-1 and TRBJ1-1, with D unresolved. V was cut by 8 bases and J by 3 bases, with 10 bases left in between. CDR1 and CDR2 (germline): SQVTM, ANQGSEA. CDR3 length: 11 amino acids. CDR3 region: CSLDGDTEAFF. The DNA of the CDR3 is TGCAGCCTCGACGGGGACACTGAAGCTTTCTTT.

J is TRBJ1-5 and V is TRBV7-2; TRBD1 matches at 7 bases. V was clipped by 5 bases and J by 4 bases; unmatched bases: 5. There are 14 residues in the CDR3. The germline CDR1 and CDR2 sequences are SGHTA and FQGNSA. CDR3 in amino acids: CASSGTANNQPQHF. CDR3 bases: TGTGCCAGCAGCGGGACAGCGAATAATCAGCCCCAGCATTTT. The full variable domain, in which reference TRBV7-2 and TRBJ1-5 provide the parts outside the CDR3, is GAGVSQSPSNKVTEKGKDVELRCDPISGHTALYWYRQSLGQGLEFLIYFQGNSAPDKSGLPSDRFSAERTGGSVSTLTIQRTQQEDSAVYLCASSGTANNQPQHFGDGTRLSIL.

The CDR3 loop is CASSPPGGLDNSPLHF. In nucleotides, the CDR3 is TGTGCCAGCTCACCACCGGGGGGGCTGGATAATTCACCCCTCCACTTT. The rearrangement joins TRBV18 to TRBJ1-6; D possibly corresponds to TRBD1 (6 bases). The ends were cut back, 0 bases at V and 5 bases at J, with 11 bases in the middle. Germline V gives CDR1 KGHSH, CDR2 LQKENI. The CDR3 has 16 residues.

This sequence joins TRBV9 and TRBJ1-1; unclear D gene. Germline loops: CDR1 SGDLS, CDR2 YYNGEE. This CDR3 spans 15 amino acids. Deletions cut 3 bases from V and 5 bases from J, with 17 bases between. DNA for the CDR3: TGTGCCAGCAGCGCCGAGGGCAGTTTAGAAACTGAAGCTTTCTTT. This encodes CASSAEGSLETEAFF.

The J gene is TRBJ1-5, the V gene TRBV27, with D maybe TRBD1 (5 bases). CDR1 and CDR2 from the germline V gene are MNHEY and SMNVEV (reference sequence). V lost 10 bases to trimming and J lost 7 bases, with 11 bases between them. The CDR3 consists of 11 residues. In nucleotides, the CDR3 is TGTGCCACCGGACACGACCAGCCCCAGCATTTT. This sequence encodes CATGHDQPQHF.

This rearrangement joins TRBV7-3 to TRBJ2-1, with 12 bases matching TRBD2. The germline CDR1 and CDR2 sequences are SGHTA and FQGTGA. The trim removed 4 bases at V and 8 bases at J, leaving 6 bases unmatched. The CDR3 spans 15 residues. The CDR3 region has the DNA TGTGCCAGCAGCTCACTAGCGGGGGGTCTGGATGAGCAGTTCTTC. Protein product: CASSSLAGGLDEQFF. Full variable domain (rest looked up from reference TRBV7-3 and TRBJ2-1): GAGVSQTPSNKVTEKGKYVELRCDPISGHTALYWYRQSLGQGPEFLIYFQGTGAADDSGLPNDRFFAVRPEGSVSTLKIQRTERGDSAVYLCASSSLAGGLDEQFFGPGTRLTVL.

In this sample, this clone turned up a few times. This sequence joins TRBV11-2 and TRBJ2-1; TRBD2 matches at 11 bases. Germline V gives CDR1 SGHAT, CDR2 FQNNGV. V lost 2 bases to trimming and J lost 10 bases; unmatched junction nucleotides: 7. There are 15 residues in the CDR3. As DNA, the CDR3 is TGTGCCAGCAGCTTAATGCTAGCGGGGGGTAAAGAGCAGTTCTTC. Translating it yields CASSLMLAGGKEQFF. Combining the CDR3 with reference TRBV11-2 and TRBJ2-1 gives the whole variable domain EAGVAQSPRYKIIEKRQSVAFWCNPISGHATLYWYQQILGQGPKLLIQFQNNGVVDDSQLPKDRFSAERLKGVDSTLKIQPAKLEDSAVYLCASSLMLAGGKEQFFGPGTRLTVL.

This chain uses TRBV7-9 with TRBJ1-3; D is unresolved. The CDR3 runs to 15 residues. Germline CDR1 SEHNR, CDR2 FQNEAQ (reference sequence). The V end was cut by 2 bases, the J end by 4 bases, with 12 bases between. The CDR3 protein is CASSLREDVGNTIYF. The CDR3 DNA reads as TGTGCCAGCAGCTTAAGGGAGGACGTCGGAAACACCATATATTTT.

To note about this clone: Other DNA sequences in this specimen translate into the identical CDR3. The chain uses TRBV9 and TRBJ2-2, with TRBD2 as a possible D gene (7 bases). The germline V gene has CDR1 SGDLS and CDR2 YYNGEE. The CDR3 loop spans 17 amino acids. Trimming shortened V by 2 bases and J by 6 bases, and 20 bases separated the two germline ends. The CDR3 loop reads CASSVAGAGDWSGELFF. CDR3 DNA: TGTGCCAGCAGCGTCGCGGGGGCGGGGGATTGGTCCGGGGAGCTGTTTTTT. Supplemented by reference TRBV9 and TRBJ2-2, the full variable domain reads DSGVTQTPKHLITATGQRVTLRCSPRSGDLSVYWYQQSLDQGLQFLIQYYNGEERAKGNILERFSAQQFPDLHSELNLSSLELGDSALYFCASSVAGAGDWSGELFFGEGSRLTVL.

The sample holds one count of this clone. The chain employs TRBV12-3 or TRBV12-4 and TRBJ1-5, with a weak D call TRBD1 (6 bases). The CDR3 contains 13 residues. The germline V and J ends were trimmed by 6 bases and 5 bases, with 11 bases remaining between them. CDR3 DNA: TGTGCCAGCAGCTCACAGGGAGATCAGCCCCAGCATTTT. Residues: CASSSQGDQPQHF.

The chain carries TRBV28 and TRBJ1-6; 12 nucleotides agree with TRBD1. Germline lookup yields CDR1 MDHEN and CDR2 SYDVKM. The CDR3 is 15 amino acids. After removal of 5 bases from V and 8 bases from J, the junction contained 4 bases not matched to a gene. DNA of the CDR3: TGTGCCAGCAGTCTGGGACAGGGGGCATATTCACCCCTCCACTTT. Translating gives CASSLGQGAYSPLHF.